This T cell receptor beta chain was recovered during a study of blood T cell repertoires in COVID-19 (TCRdb year 2020). Study-level background: Samples covering the acute and convalescent phases of COVID-19 were provided by collaborators in the United States, Italy and Spain. The material from the prospective study consisted of cDNA or gDNA derived from T cells, B-cell-depleted T cells, or PBMCs. The dataset comprised deeply sampled blood TCRbeta repertoires from subjects exposed to, actively infected with, or recovered from COVID-19. The repertoires were released in a freely available public database intended as a resource for research on the immune response to SARS-CoV-2. Samples were obtained from the ongoing ImmuneRACE study (first 160 participants) and from 1,254 subjects provided by 6 global collaborators. Sample metadata almost always included a de-identified subject ID, COVID-19 status, age in years and sex. Where available, HLA class I and class II types were taken from metadata supplied by the sample provider and were not determined by assay-based typing. The study at large found these results: How much clinical and demographic metadata was included differed by source and by participant, and the metadata was provided uncurated.

The V and J ends are trimmed by 4 bases and 11 bases, leaving 14 bases between them. Taken from the germline V gene (reference sequence), the CDR1 and CDR2 loops are LNHDA and SQIVND. Spanning cysteine to phenylalanine, the CDR3 consists of 12 amino acids. Only the CDR3 region is kept as DNA, spanning 36 bases read in frame from base 1. This clone was detected once. Its antigen remains undetermined. The sample holds no much larger clone one base away, and base qualities are not on file. Collaborating institutions collected whole blood in K2EDTA tubes following their own protocols. For TCRbeta analysis, collaborator samples were shipped as frozen whole blood, as isolated PBMCs, or as DNA extracted from either sample type. TCRbeta CDR3 regions were amplified from genomic DNA using the immunoSEQ Assay, a bias-controlled multiplex PCR. As for the original processing: Within the assay, amplification of reference gene primers was used to estimate how many nucleated cells each sample contained. Sequence reads were collapsed and filtered to measure the absolute abundance of every unique TCRbeta CDR3 rearrangement. For each sample, productive Simpson clonality was calculated as the square root of Simpson's diversity index across productive rearrangements. TCRdb obtained this table from immuneACCESS and retained in-frame rearrangements with V and J assigned. These tables miss some clones; where compared with another copy, unresolved V genes account for less than half of the shortfall, and the remainder is unexplained. For V, J and clone size, that table is used; D and trimming come from the DNA. Here the sample has about 100,000 clones; roughly 92% occur a single time. Less than 7.5% of the sample goes to the ten largest clones.

The receptor was derived from a man between 50 and 59 years old with active COVID-19. Specimen: peripheral blood. The sequence joins TRBV19 to TRBJ1-1, with a tentative D gene TRBD1 over 5 matching bases. The DNA sequence follows: TGTGCCAGTAGTAAGGAAGCGGGGGGTGCTTTCTTT. This encodes CASSKEAGGAFF.